The T cell receptor beta chain described here comes from a study of beta chain features in type 1 diabetes. V lost 5 bases and J lost 6; bases outside the gene matches: 6. Looked up from germline, CDR1 is SGHTA and CDR2 is FQGTGA. The CDR3 length is 14 residues. The investigators reverse transcribed all of the isolated RNA, so they sequenced expressed TCRB transcripts. This table comes from immunoSEQ multiplex PCR, and its TCRdb copy is limited to in-frame clones, with some not included. The sample shows roughly 280,000 clones, less than 30% of them seen only once. This clone was found a few times. The antigen remains undetermined. Blood was collected once per donor into heparin, averaging approximately 0.12 L. Findings and limits, study-wide: It was possible that PCR favored shorter templates, equally so in patients and controls. Any HLA effect on TCRB rearrangement was left unresolved by small sub-analyses. Patients showed naive, central memory and Treg TCRB repertoires that appeared more similar than those of healthy donors. The study found moderately but significantly shorter TCRB CDR3s in all four CD4+ subsets of Type 1 diabetes patients.

This TCR was recovered from a woman in her 30s with type 1 diabetes. The specimen was naive CD4+ T cells from blood. The genes are TRBV7-3 and TRBJ1-1; 10 bases align to TRBD1. As DNA, the CDR3 is TGTGCCAGCAGCCCGAGGGGACAGGGGTCTGAAGCTTTCTTT. Protein sequence: CASSPRGQGSEAFF.